This is a list of T cell receptor beta chains from one sample in a study of blood T cell repertoires in COVID-19. Clones were read by immunoSEQ multiplex PCR, and TCRdb kept only the in-frame ones, dropping some. Among roughly 500,000 clones, approximately 89% were seen once, and the ten largest hold 0.75% to 0.9%. The sequencing sample was made of peripheral blood. The receptors here all came from a man aged 18 to 29 with COVID-19, enrolled during active disease. The CDR3 runs from the conserved cysteine through the conserved F or W. Each record gives: CDR3 protein, CDR3 DNA, D gene, J gene, clone size, V gene. A D gene is named only where the DNA matches it firmly. Not every row has a clone size; where given, it reads once, few, many or a size class.

CDR3: CASRRTGGSYRTEAFF; DNA: TGTGCCAGCAGACGGACAGGGGGGTCTTATCGAACTGAAGCTTTCTTT; D: TRBD1; J: TRBJ1-1; size: NA; V: TRBV5-4
CDR3: CASSRQGSEAFF; DNA: TGTGCCAGCAGTCGTCAGGGGTCTGAAGCTTTCTTT; D: NA; J: TRBJ1-1; size: NA; V: TRBV7-2
CDR3: CASSLGGERSNQPQHF; DNA: TGCGCCAGCAGCTTGGGCGGGGAGAGGAGCAATCAGCCCCAGCATTTT; D: NA; J: TRBJ1-5; size: NA; V: TRBV5-1
CDR3: CASSPGGVTSDTQYF; DNA: TGTGCCAGCTCACCAGGGGGGGTGACCTCCGATACGCAGTATTTT; D: TRBD2; J: TRBJ2-3; size: NA; V: TRBV18
CDR3: CASSKQQGMADTQYF; DNA: TGTGCCAGCAGCAAACAACAGGGAATGGCAGATACGCAGTATTTT; D: NA; J: TRBJ2-3; size: NA; V: TRBV11-2
CDR3: CASSEWPSNTEAFF; DNA: TGTGCCAGCAGTGAATGGCCGTCGAACACTGAAGCTTTCTTT; D: NA; J: TRBJ1-1; size: once; V: TRBV2
CDR3: CASSDTTESRNYGYTF; DNA: TGTGCCAGCAGTGACACGACAGAGAGCCGTAACTATGGCTACACCTTC; D: NA; J: TRBJ1-2; size: NA; V: TRBV25-1
CDR3: CASSLGLAVDTQYF; DNA: TGTGCCAGCAGTTTGGGACTAGCAGTAGATACGCAGTATTTT; D: TRBD2; J: TRBJ2-3; size: NA; V: TRBV6-5
CDR3: CASSDIGLAGGPGTGELFF; DNA: TGTGCCAGCAGTGACATCGGACTAGCGGGAGGGCCGGGCACCGGGGAGCTGTTTTTT; D: TRBD2; J: TRBJ2-2; size: NA; V: TRBV6-4
CDR3: CASSPGTARPQHF; DNA: TGTGCCAGTAGTCCAGGGACAGCTCGGCCCCAGCATTTT; D: TRBD1; J: TRBJ1-5; size: NA; V: TRBV19
CDR3: CASSLSGQYTEAFF; DNA: TGTGCCAGCAGTTTATCGGGCCAGTACACTGAAGCTTTCTTT; D: NA; J: TRBJ1-1; size: NA; V: TRBV27
CDR3: CASSLASIGTGGREQYF; DNA: TGTGCCAGCAGCTTAGCCTCGATCGGGACAGGGGGCCGGGAGCAGTACTTC; D: TRBD1; J: TRBJ2-7; size: NA; V: TRBV7-6
CDR3: CASSLLHEQYF; DNA: TGTGCCAGCAGTTTACTCCACGAGCAGTACTTC; D: NA; J: TRBJ2-7; size: NA; V: TRBV27
CDR3: CSVRSSGNTIYF; DNA: TGCAGCGTCCGTTCCTCTGGAAACACCATATATTTT; D: NA; J: TRBJ1-3; size: NA; V: TRBV29-1
CDR3: CASTPGRGQETQYF; DNA: TGCGCCAGCACCCCTGGCAGGGGCCAAGAGACCCAGTACTTC; D: NA; J: TRBJ2-5; size: NA; V: TRBV5-1